Described below is a single TCR beta chain sequence and its context. This record belongs to a study of patients and donors after allogeneic stem cell transplantation. With 4 bases removed from V and 8 bases from J, the gap between germline ends came to 9 bases. This CDR3 spans 12 amino acids. From germline, CDR1 is SGHTA and CDR2 FQGNSA. TCRdb called the RT-PCR reads again in MiXCR, with one record for every CDR3 protein. Among about 110,000 distinct CDR3 sequences listed, about a third were seen once. Source material: blood, either unsorted or a sorted T cell fraction (not recorded which). The source of this sequence is a human donor who was either an allogeneic HSCT recipient or a stem cell or donor lymphocyte infusion donor (not recorded which). It is not recorded whose cells these are; they may come from a transplant donor. J is TRBJ1-3 and V is TRBV7-2; unclear D gene. The CDR3 region has the DNA TGTGCCAGCAGCTCTTGGAAAGACACCATATATTTT. It encodes CASSSWKDTIYF.